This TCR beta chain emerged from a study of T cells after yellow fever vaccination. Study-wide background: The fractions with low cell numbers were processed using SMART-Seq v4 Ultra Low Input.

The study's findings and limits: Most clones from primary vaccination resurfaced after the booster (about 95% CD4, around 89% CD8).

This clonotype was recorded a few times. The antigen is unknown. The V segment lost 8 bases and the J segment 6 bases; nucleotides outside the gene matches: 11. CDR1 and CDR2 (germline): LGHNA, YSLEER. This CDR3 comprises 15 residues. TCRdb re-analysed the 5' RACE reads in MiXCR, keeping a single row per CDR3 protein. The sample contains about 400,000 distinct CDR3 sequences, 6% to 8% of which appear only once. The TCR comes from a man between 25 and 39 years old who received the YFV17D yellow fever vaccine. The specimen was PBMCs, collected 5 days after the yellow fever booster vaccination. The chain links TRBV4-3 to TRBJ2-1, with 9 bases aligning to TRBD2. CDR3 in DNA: TGCGCCAGCTCCTATAGCGGGAGTCTCGCCAATGAGCAGTTCTTC. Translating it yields CASSYSGSLANEQFF.